This entry lists 8 T cell receptor beta chains sequenced from one sample in a study of identical twins. Each CDR3 protein gets one entry after TCRdb re-called the 5' RACE reads with MiXCR. The table shows 1.5 million to 2 million distinct CDR3 sequences, with around 29% occurring only once. Input material: cord blood. The receptors here all came from a newborn girl in good health.

This clonotype has only a few counts. The CDR3 DNA is TGTGCCAGCGACAGGGCAGATACGCAGTATTTT. This sequence encodes CASDRADTQYF. V and J are TRBV6-1 and TRBJ2-3, with 7 bases identical to TRBD1. The CDR3 consists of 11 residues. Germline lookup yields CDR1 MNHNS and CDR2 SASEGT. With V trimmed by 8 bases and J by 4 bases, 0 bases remained unmatched.

The chain combines TRBV28 with TRBJ1-5; a possible D gene is TRBD1 (6 bases). The CDR3 spans 16 residues. The germline CDR1 and CDR2 sequences are MDHEN and SYDVKM. The ends were cut back, 4 bases at V and 0 bases at J, with 13 bases in the middle. The CDR3 coding sequence is TGTGCCAGCAGTTCGCCGGACAGTTATAGCAATCAGCCCCAGCATTTT. Its protein is CASSSPDSYSNQPQHF. Complete variable domain (other parts from reference TRBV28 and TRBJ1-5): DVKVTQSSRYLVKRTGEKVFLECVQDMDHENMFWYRQDPGLGLRLIYFSYDVKMKEKGDIPEGYSVSREKKERFSLILESASTNQTSMYLCASSSPDSYSNQPQHFGDGTRLSIL.

The V gene is TRBV28, the J gene TRBJ1-5; D gene ambiguous. The V end lost 4 bases, the J end lost 2 bases, and 12 bases lay between the germline ends. The CDR3 consists of 15 residues. The germline CDR1 and CDR2 sequences are MDHEN and SYDVKM. The CDR3 DNA follows: TGTGCCAGCAGTTCAGGCGGGCAGGGCAATCAGCCCCAGCATTTT. Protein product: CASSSGGQGNQPQHF.

This clonotype was detected a few times. V usage is TRBV20-1 and J usage is TRBJ2-7, with D possibly being TRBD1 (6 bases). CDR1 and CDR2 from the germline V gene are DFQATT and SNEGSKA (reference sequence). The CDR3 totals 15 residues. V was pared by 5 bases and J by 2 bases, with 19 bases between. The CDR3 loop reads CSALKTDRTTYEQYF. CDR3 DNA: TGCAGTGCTTTGAAGACCGACAGGACCACCTACGAGCAGTACTTC.

V is TRBV7-2 and J is TRBJ2-4; 10 bases map to TRBD2. Trimming cost V 5 bases and J 13 bases; bases outside gene matches: 23. Germline V gives CDR1 SGHTA, CDR2 FQGNSA. CDR3 length: 18 residues. This chain's CDR3 is CASSPSNLAGDPYNEQYF. CDR3 DNA sequence: TGTGCCAGCAGCCCATCCAATCTAGCGGGGGACCCTTACAATGAGCAGTACTTC.

This sequence joins TRBV7-2 and TRBJ2-3; D might be TRBD1 (5 bases). The CDR3 consists of 16 residues. V lost 3 bases and J lost 1, with 14 bases in between. Germline values: CDR1 SGHTA, CDR2 FQGNSA. This CDR3 is CASSFFEGDRTDTQYF. As DNA, the CDR3 is TGTGCCAGCAGCTTCTTTGAAGGGGATCGCACAGATACGCAGTATTTT.

This clonotype turned up a few times. The chain recombines TRBV7-2 with TRBJ1-2; D call uncertain. V gave up 5 bases and J gave up 13 bases, with 23 bases separating them. This CDR3 is 14 amino acids long. In germline, CDR1 is SGHTA, CDR2 FQGNSA. Here the CDR3 reads CASSKTDIQNNPTF. The DNA of the CDR3 is TGTGCCAGCAGCAAAACCGATATCCAAAATAACCCCACCTTC.

This clonotype was counted only a few times. This chain joins TRBV5-1 and TRBJ2-1; 10 positions agree with TRBD1. The germline CDR1 and CDR2 sequences are SGHRS and YFSETQ. Trimming took 4 bases from V and 8 from J; bases not matched to a gene: 3. The length of the CDR3 is 13 residues. CDR3 nucleotides: TGCGCCAGCAGCCGGGACAGGGGTTATGAGCAGTTCTTC. Amino acids: CASSRDRGYEQFF.